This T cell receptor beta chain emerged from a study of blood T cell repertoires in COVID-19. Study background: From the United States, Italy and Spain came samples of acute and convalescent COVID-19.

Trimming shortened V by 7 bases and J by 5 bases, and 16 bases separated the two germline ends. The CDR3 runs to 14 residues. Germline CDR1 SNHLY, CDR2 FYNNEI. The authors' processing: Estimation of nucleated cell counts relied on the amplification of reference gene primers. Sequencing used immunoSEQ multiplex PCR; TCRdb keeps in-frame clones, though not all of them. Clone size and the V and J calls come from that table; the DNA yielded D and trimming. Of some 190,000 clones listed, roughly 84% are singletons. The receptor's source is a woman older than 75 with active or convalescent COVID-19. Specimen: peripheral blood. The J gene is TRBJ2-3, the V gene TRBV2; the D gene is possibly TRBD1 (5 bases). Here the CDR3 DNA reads TGTGCCAGCAATCGACAGTCAGTGGGAGATACGCAGTATTTT. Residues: CASNRQSVGDTQYF.